This passage covers 3 T cell receptor beta chains from one sample sequenced in a study of radiotherapy plus CTLA-4 blockade in lung cancer. The method was immunoSEQ multiplex PCR; TCRdb's version includes in-frame clones alone and lacks a portion of them. Here the sample spans 75,000 or so clones, over 65% being singletons. The sequences come from peripheral blood, collected from a patient treated with radiotherapy plus ipilimumab. The receptors were gathered from a human donor with non-small cell lung cancer who had a complete response to radiotherapy plus ipilimumab.

The table lists this clone with a few counts. The V and J genes are TRBV25-1 and TRBJ1-2, with 8 bases fitting TRBD1. Germline trimming cut 4 bases from V and 2 bases from J; bases unmatched to any gene: 3. The germline V gene encodes CDR1 MGHDK and CDR2 SYGVNS. The CDR3 is 14 amino acids. The CDR3 loop reads CASSGTGRNYGYTF. In DNA, the CDR3 is TGTGCCAGCAGTGGGACAGGGAGGAACTATGGCTACACCTTC.

This chain links TRBV7-9 with TRBJ2-2; no definite D call. The V gene lost 2 bases and the J gene lost 6 bases, with 10 bases spanning the gap. CDR1 is SEHNR and CDR2 is FQNEAQ in the germline V gene (reference sequence). CDR3 length: 14 amino acids. CDR3 in amino acids: CASSLIENPGELFF. In DNA, the CDR3 is TGTGCCAGCAGCTTAATAGAAAATCCCGGGGAGCTGTTTTTT.

The chain employs TRBV15 and TRBJ2-3; the match to TRBD2 covers 7 bases. V trimming: 5 bases; J trimming: 2 bases; junction bases outside the gene matches: 7. This CDR3 has 15 residues. The germline CDR1 and CDR2 sequences are LNHNV and YYDKDF (reference sequence). DNA for the CDR3: TGTGCCACCAGCGATCGGGACTACTACACAGATACGCAGTATTTT. Its protein is CATSDRDYYTDTQYF.